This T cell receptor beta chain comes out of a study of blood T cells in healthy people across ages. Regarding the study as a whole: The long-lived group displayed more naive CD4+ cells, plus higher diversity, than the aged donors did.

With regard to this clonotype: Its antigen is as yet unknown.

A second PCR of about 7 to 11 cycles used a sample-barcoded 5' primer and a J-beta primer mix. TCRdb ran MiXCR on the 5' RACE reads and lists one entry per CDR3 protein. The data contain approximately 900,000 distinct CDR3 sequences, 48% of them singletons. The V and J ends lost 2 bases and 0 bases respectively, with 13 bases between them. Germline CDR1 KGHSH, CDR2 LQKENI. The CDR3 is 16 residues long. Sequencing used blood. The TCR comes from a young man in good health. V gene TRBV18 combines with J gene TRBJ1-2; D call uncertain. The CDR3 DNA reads TGTGCCAGCTCACCATTTTTGGCGGATACTAACTATGGCTACACCTTC. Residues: CASSPFLADTNYGYTF.